Sequencing of this T cell receptor beta chain was carried out in a study of cytomegalovirus exposure and HLA in healthy donors. Findings of the study overall: There were about 160 TCR beta chains listed as cytomegalovirus-associated. Subsequent analysis of the 100 to 150 validation repertoires found a tendency for first-cohort TCR clusters to co-occur. In vitro assays verified that three CMV-associated chains recognized CMV antigens specifically.

Clones were read by immunoSEQ multiplex PCR, and TCRdb kept only the in-frame ones, dropping some. The sample records 110,000 or so clones, approximately 89% being singletons. Germline trimming cut 1 base from V and 3 bases from J; bases unmatched to any gene: 5. Germline loops: CDR1 SGDLS, CDR2 YYNGEE. The CDR3 sequence is 16 residues long. As concerns this clone: Its antigen remains unknown.

This clonotype was obtained from a man between 18 and 35 years old in good health and CMV-seronegative. Sequenced sample: PBMCs. V and J are TRBV9 and TRBJ2-5; 11 positions agree with TRBD2. The CDR3 nucleotides are TGTGCCAGCAGCGTATCGACTAGCGGGAATGAAGAGACCCAGTACTTC. Its translation is CASSVSTSGNEETQYF.